Below, 21 T cell receptor beta chains from the same sample are listed, as sequenced in a study of siplizumab effects on memory and regulatory T cells (dated by TCRdb to about 2019). The library was made by the immunoSEQ multiplex PCR assay. Here the immuneACCESS table is served through TCRdb, limited to in-frame sequences with V and J called. Missing clones are a known gap in these copies; in checked studies unresolved V genes cover under half, and the rest lacks a known reason. The sample table records around 120,000 clones; approximately 94% of these occur just once. The ten biggest clones cover 1.5% to 2% of the sample. Sample: non-Treg CD4+ T cells sorted from blood. This specimen's cell subset or site label, interpreted: FACS-sorted unstimulated CD4+ non-regulatory T cells. Receptors originate from a human donor in good health.

The chain is built from TRBV12-5 and TRBJ2-7, with a tentative D call TRBD2 (5 bases). Between the trimmed V and J ends, which lost 4 bases and 5 bases, there was a span of 15 bases. The CDR3 totals 14 residues. The germline gives CDR1 LGHNT, CDR2 FRNRAP. In nucleotides, the CDR3 is TGTGCTAGTGGTTCCGGGATTAACCCCAACGAGCAGTACTTC. Its protein is CASGSGINPNEQYF.

The rearrangement uses TRBV27 and TRBJ2-2; D is undetermined. CDR3 length: 16 residues. V dropped 5 bases and J dropped 6 bases, with 19 bases sitting between them. Germline lookup yields CDR1 MNHEY and CDR2 SMNVEV (reference sequence). The CDR3: CASSRLGPTAPGELFF. CDR3 in DNA: TGTGCCAGCAGTCGGCTTGGCCCTACCGCCCCCGGGGAGCTGTTTTTT.

On this clone: Mismatch with germline at one junction end may stem from a read error. The CDR3 region is CASSLGFRGIQYF. The CDR3 nucleotides are TGTGCCAGCAGTTTAGGGTTTAGGGGCATTCAGTACTTC. V and J are TRBV7-2 and TRBJ2-4; D is possibly TRBD1 (5 bases). CDR3 size: 13 residues. Germline assignment: CDR1 SGHTA and CDR2 FQGNSA.

The CDR3 nucleotides are TGTGCCAGCAGTGAAGCTACCACATCCTATAATTCACCCCTCCACTTT. This translates into CASSEATTSYNSPLHF. V usage is TRBV2 and J usage is TRBJ1-6; D is uncertain. CDR1 is SNHLY, CDR2 FYNNEI, per germline. The V gene lost 0 bases and the J gene lost 1 base, with 7 bases spanning the gap. The CDR3 extends over 16 amino acids.

The sample holds one count of this clone. The CDR3 bases are TGTGCCAGCAGTGAACATCAGGGGCAAGAGACCCAGTACTTC. Translation: CASSEHQGQETQYF. The V gene is TRBV6-1, the J gene TRBJ2-5; the D gene is possibly TRBD1 (6 bases). The CDR3 spans 14 residues. Between the trimmed V and J ends, which lost 2 bases and 2 bases, there was a span of 9 bases. Germline V gene lookup returns CDR1 MNHNS and CDR2 SASEGT.

This chain joins TRBV27 and TRBJ1-1; unclear D gene. Germline CDR1 is MNHEY and CDR2 is SMNVEV (reference sequence). The CDR3 extends over 17 amino acids. The V end was cut by 1 base, the J end by 6 bases, with 21 bases between. The CDR3 DNA reads TGTGCCAGCAGTTTATTCGGCGGGGAAAAGATTGTCCCTGAAGCTTTCTTT. This encodes CASSLFGGEKIVPEAFF.

The V call is TRBV6-5, the J call TRBJ1-1; D is undetermined. Germline V gene lookup returns CDR1 MNHEY and CDR2 SVGAGI. CDR3 length equals 13 residues. V dropped 6 bases and J dropped 7 bases, with 15 bases sitting between them. The CDR3: CASSLSTEGEAFF. The CDR3, as DNA: TGTGCCAGCAGCCTCTCTACAGAAGGTGAAGCTTTCTTT.

V gene TRBV5-1 combines with J gene TRBJ1-5; D not resolved. The CDR3 sequence is 14 residues long. V lost 0 bases to trimming and J lost 5 bases, with 9 bases between them. Germline CDR1 reads SGHRS; CDR2 reads YFSETQ. CDR3 in amino acids: CASSLGGWDQPQHF. CDR3 DNA sequence: TGCGCCAGCAGCTTGGGGGGATGGGATCAGCCCCAGCATTTT.

J is TRBJ2-6 and V is TRBV7-2; D is unresolved. The V gene lost 1 base and the J gene lost 4 bases, with 5 bases spanning the gap. Germline V gene lookup returns CDR1 SGHTA and CDR2 FQGNSA. The CDR3 extends over 14 amino acids. CDR3 in amino acids: CASSLVGGANVLTF. In nucleotides, the CDR3 is TGTGCCAGCAGCTTAGTGGGAGGGGCCAACGTCCTGACTTTC. Full variable domain (rest looked up from reference TRBV7-2 and TRBJ2-6): GAGVSQSPSNKVTEKGKDVELRCDPISGHTALYWYRQSLGQGLEFLIYFQGNSAPDKSGLPSDRFSAERTGGSVSTLTIQRTQQEDSAVYLCASSLVGGANVLTFGAGSRLTVL.

V usage is TRBV10-1 and J usage is TRBJ2-7, with no clear D. This CDR3 has 14 residues. The ends were cut back, 1 base at V and 6 bases at J, with 13 bases in the middle. The V gene's germline CDR1 is WNHNN and CDR2 SYGVQD (reference sequence). The CDR3 protein is CASSEYLGSPEQYF. CDR3 in DNA: TGCGCCAGCAGTGAGTACCTAGGGTCCCCCGAGCAGTACTTC.

The chain employs TRBV6-1 and TRBJ1-1, with D unclear. The germline V gene has CDR1 MNHNS and CDR2 SASEGT. The CDR3 covers 13 residues. The ends were cut back, 8 bases at V and 7 bases at J, with 17 bases in the middle. CDR3 DNA: TGTGCCAGCGAAAGGAACCAACGTGGTGAAGCTTTCTTT. It encodes CASERNQRGEAFF.

The chain links TRBV5-1 to TRBJ1-1, with 10 bases matching TRBD1. Germline loops: CDR1 SGHRS, CDR2 YFSETQ. The CDR3 sequence is 12 residues long. CDR3 sequence: CGSGTGDTEAFF. CDR3 sequence (DNA): TGCGGAAGCGGGACAGGGGACACTGAAGCTTTCTTT.

V is TRBV5-6 and J is TRBJ2-5, with 13 bases matching TRBD2. CDR1 SGHDT and CDR2 YYEEEE come from the germline V gene. J gave up 4 bases and V 0 bases, and 0 bases lay outside the gene matches. This CDR3 has 15 amino acids. CDR3 loop: CASSLGLAGGETQYF. The CDR3 nucleotides are TGTGCCAGCAGCTTGGGACTAGCGGGAGGAGAGACCCAGTACTTC.

Details on this clone: One end of the junction is discordant with germline, which a read error may explain. The J gene is TRBJ1-2, the V gene TRBV28, with no clear D. The germline CDR1 and CDR2 sequences are MDHEN and SYDVKM. The CDR3 contains 16 residues. Here the CDR3 reads CASREGTAGLKAKEGF. The CDR3 DNA reads as TGTGCCAGCAGGGAGGGAACCGCCGGGCTTAAAGCAAAAGAGGGCTTC.

The V gene is TRBV5-6, the J gene TRBJ2-1; the match to TRBD1 covers 9 bases. This CDR3 has 16 residues. Germline CDR1 is SGHDT and CDR2 is YYEEEE. V shed 2 bases and J 3 bases; nucleotides not matched to a gene: 6. The CDR3 region has the DNA TGTGCCAGCAGCTTCCTGGGACAGGGCAACTACAATGAGCAGTTCTTC. Its protein is CASSFLGQGNYNEQFF.

The chain joins TRBV4-1 to TRBJ2-3, with D possibly being TRBD1 (5 bases). Per germline, CDR1 MGHRA and CDR2 YSYEKL. V lost 2 bases, J lost 1 base, and 16 bases lay in between. CDR3 length equals 17 residues. The CDR3 loop reads CASSQKPTGVGTDTQYF. The CDR3 DNA sequence: TGCGCCAGCAGCCAAAAACCCACAGGAGTTGGCACAGATACGCAGTATTTT.

V is TRBV6-5 and J is TRBJ2-7, with D perhaps matching TRBD1 (6 bases). The V and J ends lost 0 bases and 2 bases respectively, with 11 bases between them. Germline loops: CDR1 MNHEY, CDR2 SVGAGI. The length of the CDR3 is 15 residues. CDR3 in DNA: TGTGCCAGCAGTTACTCTTGGGACATACCCTACGAGCAGTACTTC. Protein: CASSYSWDIPYEQYF.

This rearrangement joins TRBV27 to TRBJ2-5; TRBD2 aligns across 13 bases. The germline gives CDR1 MNHEY, CDR2 SMNVEV (reference sequence). V gave up 6 bases and J gave up 3 bases; unmatched junction bases: 10. The CDR3 covers 17 residues. CDR3 residues: CASSPGAGLAGEETQYF. DNA for the CDR3: TGTGCCAGCAGCCCTGGGGCTGGACTAGCGGGGGAAGAGACCCAGTACTTC.

This chain joins TRBV18 and TRBJ2-1; 8 positions match TRBD2. The CDR3 has 17 amino acids. Trimming took 2 bases from V and 6 from J; bases not matched to a gene: 12. The germline CDR1 and CDR2 sequences are KGHSH and LQKENI. The CDR3 sequence is CASSPTPSGSFVNEQFF. DNA for the CDR3: TGTGCCAGCTCACCAACCCCGAGCGGGAGTTTTGTCAATGAGCAGTTCTTC.

The chain uses TRBV5-1 and TRBJ1-1; D is ambiguous. V was shortened by 6 bases and J by 2 bases, with 11 bases between the two germline ends. This CDR3 region has 13 residues. Germline V gives CDR1 SGHRS, CDR2 YFSETQ. The CDR3 sequence: CASKMDGNTEAFF. As DNA, the CDR3 is TGCGCCAGCAAAATGGACGGTAACACTGAAGCTTTCTTT. The full variable domain, rest sourced from reference TRBV5-1 and TRBJ1-1, is KAGVTQTPRYLIKTRGQQVTLSCSPISGHRSVSWYQQTPGQGLQFLFEYFSETQRNKGNFPGRFSGRQFSNSRSEMNVSTLELGDSALYLCASKMDGNTEAFFGQGTRLTVV.

The rearrangement links TRBV5-4 to TRBJ1-3; D is unclear. In germline, CDR1 is SGHNT, CDR2 YYREEE (reference sequence). V was clipped by 0 bases and J by 2 bases, with 12 bases between them. The CDR3 totals 16 residues. The DNA for the CDR3 is TGTGCCAGCAGCTTGGCCCGGGGTGCAGCTGGAAACACCATATATTTT. It codes for CASSLARGAAGNTIYF.